The 18 T cell receptor beta chains reported below all come from one sample, sequenced in a study of blood T cell repertoires in COVID-19. The data were produced by immunoSEQ multiplex PCR, yet TCRdb's version contains in-frame clones alone and is incomplete. The sample has roughly 97,000 clones; around 87% are singletons. The sample was peripheral blood. The receptors here all came from a human donor in a cohort sampled during active COVID-19.

V and J are TRBV19 and TRBJ2-3; TRBD2 might be the D (6 bases). V was cut by 7 bases and J by 2 bases, with 16 bases left in between. Germline lookup yields CDR1 LNHDA and CDR2 SQIVND (reference sequence). The CDR3 is 15 residues long. This CDR3 is CASKGLASDTDTQYF. CDR3 coding DNA: TGTGCCAGTAAAGGCCTGGCTAGCGACACAGATACGCAGTATTTT.

CDR3: CASSLLETNNEQFF. CDR3 sequence (DNA): TGTGCCAGCAGCTTGCTCGAAACAAACAATGAGCAGTTCTTC. The chain recombines TRBV5-4 with TRBJ2-1; D not resolved. The CDR3 spans 14 residues. Trimming shortened V by 1 base and J by 5 bases, and 10 bases separated the two germline ends. Per the germline V gene, CDR1 is SGHNT and CDR2 is YYREEE (reference sequence). The whole variable domain, filled in from reference TRBV5-4 and TRBJ2-1, reads ETGVTQSPTHLIKTRGQQVTLRCSSQSGHNTVSWYQQALGQGPQFIFQYYREEENGRGNFPPRFSGLQFPNYSSELNVNALELDDSALYLCASSLLETNNEQFFGPGTRLTVL.

V usage is TRBV4-1 and J usage is TRBJ2-1, with TRBD2 identical over 13 bases. The junction had 9 bases not matched to a gene; V was cut back by 0 bases and J by 4 bases. Germline V gene lookup returns CDR1 MGHRA and CDR2 YSYEKL. This CDR3 contains 19 residues. CDR3 amino acids: CASSQDRELAGGGYNEQFF. The CDR3 DNA reads TGCGCCAGCAGCCAAGATCGGGAACTAGCGGGAGGGGGGTACAATGAGCAGTTCTTC.

This clone was detected once. The chain is built from TRBV19 and TRBJ2-3; D perhaps matches TRBD2 (5 bases). This CDR3 spans 18 amino acids. CDR1 is LNHDA, CDR2 SQIVND, per germline (reference sequence). The V gene lost 3 bases and the J gene lost 4 bases, with 23 bases spanning the gap. CDR3 sequence (DNA): TGTGCCAGTAGTATCCTCCACTCTGTTTCCGCTAGCTCAGATACGCAGTATTTT. It encodes CASSILHSVSASSDTQYF.

The J gene is TRBJ1-4, the V gene TRBV29-1, with D perhaps TRBD1 (5 bases). V gave up 5 bases and J gave up 7 bases, with 11 bases separating them. The CDR3 runs to 12 residues. The germline CDR1 and CDR2 sequences are SQVTM and ANQGSEA. This CDR3 reads CSVLGRGEKLFF. The CDR3 DNA sequence: TGCAGCGTTTTGGGAAGGGGTGAAAAACTGTTTTTT. Variable domain in full (rest from reference TRBV29-1 and TRBJ1-4): SAVISQKPSRDICQRGTSLTIQCQVDSQVTMMFWYRQQPGQSLTLIATANQGSEATYESGFVIDKFPISRPNLTFSTLTVSNMSPEDSSIYLCSVLGRGEKLFFGSGTQLSVL.

This chain joins TRBV25-1 and TRBJ2-7; no firm D call. Germline V gives CDR1 MGHDK, CDR2 SYGVNS. V was trimmed by 6 bases and J by 4 bases, leaving 7 bases between them. This CDR3 is 11 amino acids long. CDR3 nucleotides: TGTGCCAGCAGCCCCCATTACGAGCAGTACTTC. It is translated as CASSPHYEQYF.

The rearrangement uses TRBV4-2 and TRBJ2-1, with 11 bases aligning to TRBD2. This CDR3 has 16 amino acids. Looked up from germline, CDR1 is LGHNA and CDR2 is YNFKEQ. V trimming: 4 bases; J trimming: 8 bases; junction bases outside the gene matches: 10. The CDR3 here is CASSRSGTSGSDEQFF. Written as DNA, the CDR3 is TGTGCCAGCAGCCGCTCCGGGACTAGCGGTTCAGATGAGCAGTTCTTC.

The chain uses TRBV27 and TRBJ2-3, with TRBD2 matching over 10 bases. Germline trimming cut 10 bases from V and 5 bases from J; bases unmatched to any gene: 6. The CDR3 consists of 13 residues. Germline V CDR1 and CDR2: MNHEY, SMNVEV (reference sequence). The CDR3 sequence: CATRPSGRDTQYF. In DNA form, the CDR3 reads TGTGCCACCCGACCTAGCGGGAGAGATACGCAGTATTTT.

V gene TRBV6-2 or TRBV6-3 combines with J gene TRBJ1-5; D uncertain. The CDR3 sequence is 16 residues long. Per the germline V gene, CDR1 is MNHEY and CDR2 is SVGEGT. V shed 3 bases and J shed 6 bases, with 18 bases lying between them. CDR3 loop: CASSYTSRRRGQPQHF. CDR3 in DNA: TGTGCCAGCAGTTATACCAGCAGGAGACGGGGTCAGCCCCAGCATTTT.

The V and J genes are TRBV10-3 and TRBJ2-2; 9 bases map to TRBD2. J was trimmed by 6 bases and V by 4 bases; bases with no gene match: 6. Germline V gene data show CDR1 as ENHRY and CDR2 as SYGVKD. The CDR3 runs 15 residues. Here the CDR3 reads CAISGKVAGAGELFF. CDR3 sequence (DNA): TGTGCCATCAGTGGGAAAGTAGCGGGAGCCGGGGAGCTGTTTTTT.

The chain has TRBV6-5 and TRBJ1-4; TRBD1 aligns across 8 bases. Trimming cost V 8 bases and J 8 bases; bases outside gene matches: 4. The CDR3 covers 12 residues. The germline V gene encodes CDR1 MNHEY and CDR2 SVGAGI. The CDR3 nucleotides read TGTGCCAGCCGGACAGGGAGCGAAAAACTGTTTTTT. This codes for CASRTGSEKLFF.

The rearrangement joins TRBV5-1 to TRBJ2-7, with TRBD1 identical over 8 bases. Per the germline V gene, CDR1 is SGHRS and CDR2 is YFSETQ. This CDR3 region has 14 residues. The V and J ends lost 2 bases and 5 bases, in that order; junction bases with no gene match: 6. In DNA, the CDR3 is TGCGCCAGCAGCTTTAGGACAGGGCTCAACGAGCAGTACTTC. This gives the protein CASSFRTGLNEQYF. The full variable domain, completed using reference TRBV5-1 and TRBJ2-7, is KAGVTQTPRYLIKTRGQQVTLSCSPISGHRSVSWYQQTPGQGLQFLFEYFSETQRNKGNFPGRFSGRQFSNSRSEMNVSTLELGDSALYLCASSFRTGLNEQYFGPGTRLTVT.

This clone appeared a single time. This chain uses TRBV7-9 with TRBJ1-5; no reliable D call. The CDR3 loop spans 14 amino acids. The ends were cut back, 1 base at V and 7 bases at J, with 11 bases in the middle. Germline loops: CDR1 SEHNR, CDR2 FQNEAQ (reference sequence). The CDR3, as DNA: TGTGCCAGCAGCTTAGAAGAGGGATACCAGCCCCAGCATTTT. This sequence encodes CASSLEEGYQPQHF.

The CDR3 nucleotides read TGTGCCAGCAGCCTGGGACAGGGGGATGTGACAGATACGCAGTATTTT. Its protein is CASSLGQGDVTDTQYF. The chain couples TRBV28 to TRBJ2-3, with 11 bases identical to TRBD1. The length of the CDR3 is 16 residues. J was trimmed by 3 bases and V by 6 bases; bases with no gene match: 8. Germline loops: CDR1 MDHEN, CDR2 SYDVKM.

The chain is built from TRBV7-6 and TRBJ2-7, with a weak D call TRBD2 (5 bases). The germline V and J ends were trimmed by 2 bases and 5 bases, with 16 bases remaining between them. This CDR3 comprises 15 residues. In germline, CDR1 is SGHVS, CDR2 FNYEAQ. This CDR3 reads CASSLSGGSRDEQYF. DNA for the CDR3: TGTGCCAGCAGCTTATCTGGTGGGAGTAGAGACGAGCAGTACTTC.

DNA for the CDR3: TGTGCCAGCAGAAACTACAGGGAAGACGAGCAGTACTTC. As protein: CASRNYREDEQYF. This chain joins TRBV3-1 (or the pseudogene TRBV3-2) and TRBJ2-7; D might be TRBD1 (6 bases). Germline V CDR1 and CDR2: LGHDT, YNNKEL (reference sequence). The CDR3 is made up of 13 amino acids. With 6 bases removed from V and 5 bases from J, the gap between germline ends came to 14 bases.

V and J are TRBV6-5 and TRBJ2-3, with a weak D call TRBD1 (5 bases). The CDR3 loop spans 14 amino acids. Trimming pared 7 bases from V and 4 bases from J, leaving 15 bases between. CDR1 is MNHEY and CDR2 is SVGAGI in the germline V gene. DNA for the CDR3: TGTGCCAGCACCCCAGGGTCCCACTCAGATACGCAGTATTTT. This translates into CASTPGSHSDTQYF.

This sequence joins TRBV7-6 and TRBJ2-5; 9 nucleotides line up with TRBD2. The CDR3 is 17 residues long. Germline V gives CDR1 SGHVS, CDR2 FNYEAQ. The V segment lost 2 bases and the J segment 4 bases; nucleotides outside the gene matches: 11. The CDR3 DNA reads TGTGCCAGCAGCTTAATTGCGAGCGGGGGGCAGGGAGAGACCCAGTACTTC. It encodes CASSLIASGGQGETQYF.